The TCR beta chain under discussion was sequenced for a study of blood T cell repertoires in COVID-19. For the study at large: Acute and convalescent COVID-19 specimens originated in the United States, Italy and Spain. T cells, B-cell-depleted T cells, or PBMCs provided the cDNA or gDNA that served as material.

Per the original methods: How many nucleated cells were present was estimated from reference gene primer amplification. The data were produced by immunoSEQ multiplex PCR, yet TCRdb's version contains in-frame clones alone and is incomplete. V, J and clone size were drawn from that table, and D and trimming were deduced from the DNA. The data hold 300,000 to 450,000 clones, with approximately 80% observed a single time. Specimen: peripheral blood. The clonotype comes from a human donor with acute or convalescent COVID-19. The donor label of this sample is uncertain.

The CDR3 region has the DNA TGTGCCAGCAACAGGGGGCTGAAGTACACTGAAGCTTTCTTT. As protein: CASNRGLKYTEAFF. V gene TRBV2 combines with J gene TRBJ1-1; 9 bases are a match to TRBD1. Germline CDR1 is SNHLY and CDR2 is FYNNEI. This CDR3 has 14 residues. V dropped 7 bases and J dropped 3; count of bases not matched to a gene: 6. Full variable domain (rest looked up from reference TRBV2 and TRBJ1-1): EPEVTQTPSHQVTQMGQEVILRCVPISNHLYFYWYRQILGQKVEFLVSFYNNEISEKSEIFDDQFSVERPDGSNFTLKIRSTKLEDSAMYFCASNRGLKYTEAFFGQGTRLTVV.